The rows below give T cell receptor beta chains drawn from one sample of a study of cytomegalovirus exposure and HLA in healthy donors. Generated by immunoSEQ multiplex PCR, the TCRdb table keeps only in-frame clones and is missing some. The sample carries fewer than 200,000 clones, about four fifths recorded once. Source material: PBMCs. The receptor source for this set is a woman aged 45-65 years in good health and CMV-seronegative. Both conserved end residues are part of each CDR3. The order of the fields is clone size, V gene, D gene, J gene, CDR3 DNA, CDR3 protein. A D gene is named only where the DNA matches it firmly. Clone size is not always given. Where it is, it says once, few, many or a class for expanded clones.

clone size: -; V gene: TRBV14; D gene: -; J gene: TRBJ2-6; CDR3 DNA: TGTGCCAGCAGCCTGGGTGGGCTCGGGGCCAACGTCCTGACTTTC; CDR3 protein: CASSLGGLGANVLTF
clone size: -; V gene: TRBV6-5; D gene: -; J gene: TRBJ1-5; CDR3 DNA: TGTGCCAGCAACCCCGAGGGCAATCAGCCCCAGCATTTT; CDR3 protein: CASNPEGNQPQHF
clone size: -; V gene: TRBV4-1; D gene: -; J gene: TRBJ1-2; CDR3 DNA: TGCGCCAGCAGCCAAGAGCCACGATGGCCGCGGTATGGCTACACCTTC; CDR3 protein: CASSQEPRWPRYGYTF
clone size: -; V gene: TRBV15; D gene: -; J gene: TRBJ1-5; CDR3 DNA: TGTGCCACCAGCAGAGATACGGCGGTCGTTCAGCCCCAGCATTTT; CDR3 protein: CATSRDTAVVQPQHF
clone size: -; V gene: TRBV28; D gene: -; J gene: TRBJ1-5; CDR3 DNA: TGTGCCAGCAGTTTAGGGAGACAGCCCCAGCATTTT; CDR3 protein: CASSLGRQPQHF
clone size: -; V gene: TRBV9; D gene: TRBD2; J gene: TRBJ2-7; CDR3 DNA: TGTGCCAGCAGCGGCGGGACTACGAGCTCCTACGAGCAGTACTTC; CDR3 protein: CASSGGTTSSYEQYF
clone size: -; V gene: TRBV7-2; D gene: TRBD2; J gene: TRBJ2-1; CDR3 DNA: TGTGCCAGCAGCACACGGACTAGCGGGGCCTACAATGAGCAGTTCTTC; CDR3 protein: CASSTRTSGAYNEQFF
clone size: -; V gene: TRBV28; D gene: -; J gene: TRBJ2-7; CDR3 DNA: TGTGCCAGCGGAACGGGCGAGCAGTACTTC; CDR3 protein: CASGTGEQYF
clone size: -; V gene: TRBV7-2; D gene: -; J gene: TRBJ2-5; CDR3 DNA: TGTGCCAGCAGCTTCCCTCTGGGGGCTGGAGAGACCCAGTACTTC; CDR3 protein: CASSFPLGAGETQYF
clone size: -; V gene: TRBV27; D gene: TRBD2; J gene: TRBJ2-1; CDR3 DNA: TGTGCCAGCGGGGCCGGGACTAGCGGGCACAATGAGCAGTTCTTC; CDR3 protein: CASGAGTSGHNEQFF
clone size: once; V gene: TRBV5-1; D gene: -; J gene: TRBJ2-6; CDR3 DNA: TGCGCCAGCAGCTTGGATGGACGGACACCAGCCCTCTCTGGGGCCAACGTCCTGACTTTC; CDR3 protein: CASSLDGRTPALSGANVLTF
clone size: -; V gene: TRBV7-9; D gene: -; J gene: TRBJ1-1; CDR3 DNA: TGTGCCAGCAGCTCTCCGGTGGGGGGGGAAGCTTTCTTT; CDR3 protein: CASSSPVGGEAFF
clone size: -; V gene: TRBV29-1; D gene: TRBD1; J gene: TRBJ2-7; CDR3 DNA: TGCAGCGCTGCTTGGCAGGGGGCGAACGAGCAGTACTTC; CDR3 protein: CSAAWQGANEQYF
clone size: -; V gene: TRBV5-1; D gene: -; J gene: TRBJ2-3; CDR3 DNA: TGCGCCAGCAGCTTTCAACAGGGTACAGATACGCAGTATTTT; CDR3 protein: CASSFQQGTDTQYF
clone size: -; V gene: TRBV7-2; D gene: -; J gene: TRBJ1-4; CDR3 DNA: TGTGCCAGCAGCAGCAGGGTCGCAGAAAAACTGTTTTTT; CDR3 protein: CASSSRVAEKLFF
clone size: -; V gene: TRBV29-1; D gene: TRBD2; J gene: TRBJ2-4; CDR3 DNA: TGCAGCGTGGGGCGGGGGTCAGGGTTTCAGTACTTC; CDR3 protein: CSVGRGSGFQYF
clone size: -; V gene: TRBV10-3; D gene: TRBD2; J gene: TRBJ2-5; CDR3 DNA: TGTGCCATAGGACTAGCGGGGGGTGAAGAGACCCAGTACTTC; CDR3 protein: CAIGLAGGEETQYF
clone size: -; V gene: TRBV27; D gene: TRBD2; J gene: TRBJ2-1; CDR3 DNA: TGTGCCAGCAGTTTCACTAGCGGGAACCTCTACAATGAGCAGTTCTTC; CDR3 protein: CASSFTSGNLYNEQFF
clone size: -; V gene: TRBV9; D gene: TRBD2; J gene: TRBJ2-1; CDR3 DNA: TGTGCCAGCAGCTCGCGCCGCAGACTAGCGGGAAGCAATGAGCAGTTCTTC; CDR3 protein: CASSSRRRLAGSNEQFF
clone size: few; V gene: TRBV2; D gene: -; J gene: TRBJ1-1; CDR3 DNA: TGTGCCAGCACCTTCGGAGCTAACACTGAAGCTTTCTTT; CDR3 protein: CASTFGANTEAFF
clone size: -; V gene: TRBV30; D gene: -; J gene: TRBJ2-5; CDR3 DNA: TGTGCCTGGAGTGTAGGTTCCCCGGGTGGGACCCAGTACTTC; CDR3 protein: CAWSVGSPGGTQYF
clone size: -; V gene: TRBV5-6; D gene: TRBD1; J gene: TRBJ2-7; CDR3 DNA: TGTGCCAGCAGCTTGCGGGACAGCACCTACGAGCAGTACTTC; CDR3 protein: CASSLRDSTYEQYF
clone size: -; V gene: TRBV28; D gene: TRBD2; J gene: TRBJ2-7; CDR3 DNA: TGTGCCAGCACCCCAGGTTGGAGTGGGGGGACTAGCGGGCCCTACGAGCAGTACTTC; CDR3 protein: CASTPGWSGGTSGPYEQYF
clone size: -; V gene: TRBV28; D gene: -; J gene: TRBJ2-2; CDR3 DNA: TGTGCCAGCGTCAAATTGAGGGAGCCCGGGGAGCTGTTTTTT; CDR3 protein: CASVKLREPGELFF
clone size: -; V gene: TRBV4-1; D gene: TRBD1; J gene: TRBJ1-2; CDR3 DNA: TGCGCCAGCAGCCAACAGGGGGACTATGGCTACACCTTC; CDR3 protein: CASSQQGDYGYTF
clone size: -; V gene: TRBV29-1; D gene: TRBD2; J gene: TRBJ2-7; CDR3 DNA: TGCAGCGTTGGGGAGGGACTAGCGGCTTACGAGCAGTACTTC; CDR3 protein: CSVGEGLAAYEQYF
clone size: once; V gene: TRBV28; D gene: TRBD1; J gene: TRBJ1-2; CDR3 DNA: TGTGCCAGCAGTCGGAGGGGGCTTCGCGGCTACACCTTC; CDR3 protein: CASSRRGLRGYTF
clone size: -; V gene: TRBV19; D gene: TRBD2; J gene: TRBJ2-1; CDR3 DNA: TGTGCCAGTAGTATTGGGCTAGCGGTGTACAATGAGCAGTTCTTC; CDR3 protein: CASSIGLAVYNEQFF
clone size: -; V gene: TRBV5-1; D gene: -; J gene: TRBJ2-3; CDR3 DNA: TGCGCCAGCAGCTTGGGGGACACCTACACAGATACGCAGTATTTT; CDR3 protein: CASSLGDTYTDTQYF
clone size: -; V gene: TRBV4-1; D gene: -; J gene: TRBJ2-7; CDR3 DNA: TGCGCCAGCAGCCAAGGTCCGGTTGGGCGGGACGAGCAGTACTTC; CDR3 protein: CASSQGPVGRDEQYF
clone size: -; V gene: TRBV7-9; D gene: -; J gene: TRBJ1-2; CDR3 DNA: TGTGCCAGCAGCCTCGACTCTATTGGCTACACCTTC; CDR3 protein: CASSLDSIGYTF
clone size: few; V gene: TRBV2; D gene: -; J gene: TRBJ2-7; CDR3 DNA: TGTGCCAGCAGTGGCCAGGGGAAATGGGAGCAGTACTTC; CDR3 protein: CASSGQGKWEQYF
clone size: -; V gene: TRBV28; D gene: -; J gene: TRBJ2-5; CDR3 DNA: TGTGCCAGCAGTTTAAATCCGGTGTGGGAGACCCAGTACTTC; CDR3 protein: CASSLNPVWETQYF
clone size: once; V gene: TRBV15; D gene: -; J gene: TRBJ1-1; CDR3 DNA: TGTGCCACCAGTAACAGGGTCACTGAAGCTTTCTTT; CDR3 protein: CATSNRVTEAFF
clone size: -; V gene: TRBV12-5; D gene: -; J gene: TRBJ1-2; CDR3 DNA: TGTGCTAGTGGTTTGTCCCCAAACTATGGCTACACCTTC; CDR3 protein: CASGLSPNYGYTF
clone size: few; V gene: TRBV25-1; D gene: -; J gene: TRBJ2-5; CDR3 DNA: TGTGCCAGCAGTGACGGGTATCAAGAGACCCAGTACTTC; CDR3 protein: CASSDGYQETQYF
clone size: -; V gene: TRBV5-1; D gene: -; J gene: TRBJ1-1; CDR3 DNA: TGCGCCAGCAGCTTGGTCGGTTTTATGAACACTGAAGCTTTCTTT; CDR3 protein: CASSLVGFMNTEAFF
clone size: -; V gene: TRBV28; D gene: -; J gene: TRBJ1-4; CDR3 DNA: TGTGCCAGCAGCCGCCCCCCAGGAGGCCGCGGTGAAAAACTGTTTTTT; CDR3 protein: CASSRPPGGRGEKLFF
clone size: few; V gene: TRBV27; D gene: TRBD2; J gene: TRBJ2-3; CDR3 DNA: TGTGCCAGCACTGTGGGGGGGTTCACAGATACGCAGTATTTT; CDR3 protein: CASTVGGFTDTQYF
clone size: -; V gene: TRBV5-6; D gene: TRBD1; J gene: TRBJ2-5; CDR3 DNA: TGTGCCAGCAGCTTGGGGGACAGGGTTTCGGAGACCCAGTACTTC; CDR3 protein: CASSLGDRVSETQYF
clone size: -; V gene: TRBV5-1; D gene: TRBD2; J gene: TRBJ2-7; CDR3 DNA: TGCGCCAGCAGCTTGGGACTGGGAGGGTTAAACGAGCAGTACTTC; CDR3 protein: CASSLGLGGLNEQYF
clone size: -; V gene: TRBV14; D gene: -; J gene: TRBJ1-1; CDR3 DNA: TGTGCCAGCAGCCAAGAGTCGAGGTTAGCTTTCTTT; CDR3 protein: CASSQESRLAFF
clone size: -; V gene: TRBV27; D gene: -; J gene: TRBJ2-3; CDR3 DNA: TGTGCCAGCAACCCTGAGGCGGGGCTAAAAACAGATACGCAGTATTTT; CDR3 protein: CASNPEAGLKTDTQYF
clone size: -; V gene: TRBV7-2; D gene: -; J gene: TRBJ2-1; CDR3 DNA: TGTGCCAGCAGCTCGAGACCAGGCCGGCCGTTCTTC; CDR3 protein: CASSSRPGRPFF
clone size: once; V gene: TRBV6-5; D gene: TRBD1; J gene: TRBJ1-4; CDR3 DNA: TGTGCCAGCAGAAGACAGGGTGGATTTGGGGAAAAACTGTTTTTT; CDR3 protein: CASRRQGGFGEKLFF
clone size: -; V gene: TRBV7-9; D gene: TRBD1; J gene: TRBJ1-4; CDR3 DNA: TGTGCCAGCAGCCGGGACAGGGGGAATGAAAAACTGTTTTTT; CDR3 protein: CASSRDRGNEKLFF
clone size: -; V gene: TRBV10-1; D gene: TRBD2; J gene: TRBJ2-3; CDR3 DNA: TGCGCCAGCAGTTCCCACCCGGGACTAGCAAGCACAGATACGCAGTATTTT; CDR3 protein: CASSSHPGLASTDTQYF
clone size: -; V gene: TRBV5-1; D gene: -; J gene: TRBJ2-3; CDR3 DNA: TGCGCCAGCAGCTTGGAGCTTAGCGGAGGTGCCCTTGATACGCAGTATTTT; CDR3 protein: CASSLELSGGALDTQYF
clone size: -; V gene: TRBV9; D gene: -; J gene: TRBJ2-5; CDR3 DNA: TGTGCCAGCAGCGTGAGGACAGACGAGACCCAGTACTTC; CDR3 protein: CASSVRTDETQYF
clone size: -; V gene: TRBV18; D gene: -; J gene: TRBJ2-6; CDR3 DNA: TGTGCCAGCTCACCACCGAAGGGGCATGCGACTGGGGCCAACGTCCTGACTTTC; CDR3 protein: CASSPPKGHATGANVLTF
clone size: -; V gene: TRBV11-2; D gene: TRBD2; J gene: TRBJ2-5; CDR3 DNA: TGTGCCAGCAGCCCCCTTCGGGAGGGACCCCCCGGGACCCAGTACTTC; CDR3 protein: CASSPLREGPPGTQYF
clone size: -; V gene: TRBV28; D gene: -; J gene: TRBJ2-1; CDR3 DNA: TGTGCCAGCAGTTTAAAACAGGTTTACTACAATGAGCAGTTCTTC; CDR3 protein: CASSLKQVYYNEQFF
clone size: -; V gene: TRBV11-2; D gene: -; J gene: TRBJ2-6; CDR3 DNA: TGTGCCAGCAGCCCGTTACGGGGTTCTGGGGCCAACGTCCTGACTTTC; CDR3 protein: CASSPLRGSGANVLTF
clone size: -; V gene: TRBV28; D gene: TRBD1; J gene: TRBJ1-2; CDR3 DNA: TGTGCCAGCAGTTTACTACAGGGGAAGGGTTATGGCTACACCTTC; CDR3 protein: CASSLLQGKGYGYTF
clone size: few; V gene: TRBV6-6; D gene: -; J gene: TRBJ1-5; CDR3 DNA: TGTGCCGGTCGGACAGCTAATCAGCCCCAGCATTTT; CDR3 protein: CAGRTANQPQHF
clone size: -; V gene: TRBV5-1; D gene: TRBD1; J gene: TRBJ2-3; CDR3 DNA: TGCGCCAGCAGCTTCGACGGGGGACAGGGGGGACCCTTATTCACAGATACGCAGTATTTT; CDR3 protein: CASSFDGGQGGPLFTDTQYF
clone size: -; V gene: TRBV11-3; D gene: TRBD1; J gene: TRBJ2-1; CDR3 DNA: TGTGCCAGCAGCGTAAGGACAGGGAACTACAATGAGCAGTTCTTC; CDR3 protein: CASSVRTGNYNEQFF